This TCR beta chain is drawn from a study of beta chain features in type 1 diabetes. Overall study context: Examined across all samples were around 110 million sorted cells. Findings of the study overall: Highly expressing activated T cells could be over-counted with a cDNA template. Among all four CD4+ subsets, Type 1 diabetes patients had TCRB CDR3s that were moderately but significantly shorter.

CDR1 and CDR2 (germline): KGHSH, LQKENI. Trimming cost V 6 bases and J 4 bases; bases outside gene matches: 3. The CDR3 runs to 13 residues. Only a few counts were recorded for this clone. Its cognate antigen is unknown. This sample also contains other DNA sequences that code for the same CDR3. The authors reverse transcribed all of the isolated RNA, so sequencing captured expressed TCRB transcripts. Read counts averaged approximately 3.5 million for samples of naive, central memory and regulatory T cells. This table comes from immunoSEQ multiplex PCR, and its TCRdb copy is limited to in-frame clones, with some not included. The sample consists of about 370,000 clones, less than 15% of them appearing once.

The sequenced sample consisted of naive CD4+ T cells from blood. This TCR came from a woman between 18 and 29 years old in good health. The chain carries TRBV18 and TRBJ2-5; 9 bases match TRBD1. CDR3 sequence: CASSRQGGETQYF. The CDR3 region has the DNA TGTGCCAGCTCTCGACAGGGGGGAGAGACCCAGTACTTC.